This entry describes one T cell receptor beta chain. Naive-designated CD8 cells lacked CD45RO, were positively enriched for CCR7, and omitted terminally differentiated effector memory CD45RA+ cells. The data derive from a study of shared clonotypes between healthy human individuals. Assay used: immunoSEQ multiplex PCR; TCRdb lists only in-frame clones, some missing. Of hundreds of thousands of clones detected, about 95% appear once; the ten largest clones hold about 0.11%. V lost 2 bases to trimming and J lost 8 bases, with 7 bases between them. The length of the CDR3 is 12 residues. CDR1 is MDHEN and CDR2 is SYDVKM in the germline V gene.

This receptor was obtained from a woman aged 25 to 39 in good health. The source material was naive CD8+ T cells sorted from blood. This rearrangement joins TRBV28 to TRBJ2-4, with a tentative D call TRBD1 (6 bases). In DNA form, the CDR3 reads TGTGCCAGCAGTTTACCAGGGGACATTCAGTACTTC. This encodes CASSLPGDIQYF.